One TCR beta chain is described in this entry. Germline loops: CDR1 MGHRA, CDR2 YSYEKL. V lost 0 bases, J lost 8 bases, and 11 bases stayed unmatched. The CDR3 spans 18 residues. Sequencing used immunoSEQ multiplex PCR; TCRdb keeps in-frame clones, though not all of them. Of fewer than 150,000 clones in the sample, around 90% were seen once. These data come from a study of T cell responses to AZD1222 COVID-19 vaccine. The V call is TRBV4-1, the J call TRBJ2-3, with 13 nucleotides matching TRBD2. The clonotype comes from an adult who received the AZD1222 COVID-19 vaccine. Sequenced here: peripheral blood, sampled 28 days after the second AZD1222 dose. Written as DNA, the CDR3 is TGCGCCAGCAGCCAAGAAGGATGGACTAGCGGGAGATTCGGTACGCAGTATTTT. This sequence encodes CASSQEGWTSGRFGTQYF.